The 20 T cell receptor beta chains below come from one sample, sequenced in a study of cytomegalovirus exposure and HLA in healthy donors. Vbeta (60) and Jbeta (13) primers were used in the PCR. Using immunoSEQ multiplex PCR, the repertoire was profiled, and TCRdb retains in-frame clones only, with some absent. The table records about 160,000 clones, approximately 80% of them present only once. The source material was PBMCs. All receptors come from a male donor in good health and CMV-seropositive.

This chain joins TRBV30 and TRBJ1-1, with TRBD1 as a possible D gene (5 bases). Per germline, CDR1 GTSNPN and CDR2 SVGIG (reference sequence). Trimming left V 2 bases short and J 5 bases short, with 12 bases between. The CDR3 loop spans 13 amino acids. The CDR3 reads CAWSLAGKTEAFF. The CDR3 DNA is TGTGCCTGGAGTCTGGCAGGGAAGACTGAAGCTTTCTTT.

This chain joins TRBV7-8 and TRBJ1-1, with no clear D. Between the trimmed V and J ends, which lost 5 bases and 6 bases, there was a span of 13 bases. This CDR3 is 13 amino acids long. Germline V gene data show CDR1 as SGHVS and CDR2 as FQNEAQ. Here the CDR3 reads CASSRISSAEAFF. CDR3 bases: TGTGCCAGCAGCCGTATTTCAAGCGCTGAAGCTTTCTTT.

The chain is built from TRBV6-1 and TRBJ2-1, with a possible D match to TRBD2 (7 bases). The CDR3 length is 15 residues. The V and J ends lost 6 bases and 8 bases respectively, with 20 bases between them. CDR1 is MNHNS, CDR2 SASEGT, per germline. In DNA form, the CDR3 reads TGTGCCAGCAGCGCCGCGGCTAGGGGGGGGGATGAGCAGTTCTTC. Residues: CASSAAARGGDEQFF.

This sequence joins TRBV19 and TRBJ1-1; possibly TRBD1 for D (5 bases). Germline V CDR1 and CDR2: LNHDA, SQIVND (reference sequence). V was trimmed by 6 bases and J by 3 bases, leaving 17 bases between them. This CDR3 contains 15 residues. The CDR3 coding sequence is TGTGCCAGTAGGCCGAACCAGGGAGGGGACACTGAAGCTTTCTTT. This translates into CASRPNQGGDTEAFF.

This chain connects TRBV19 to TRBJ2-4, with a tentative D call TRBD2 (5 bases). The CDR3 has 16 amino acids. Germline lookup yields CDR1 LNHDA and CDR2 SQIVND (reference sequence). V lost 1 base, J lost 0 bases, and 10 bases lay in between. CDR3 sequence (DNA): TGTGCCAGTAGTATAGCGGGGTTGCTAGCCAAAAACATTCAGTACTTC. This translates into CASSIAGLLAKNIQYF. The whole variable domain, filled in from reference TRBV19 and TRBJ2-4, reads DGGITQSPKYLFRKEGQNVTLSCEQNLNHDAMYWYRQDPGQGLRLIYYSQIVNDFQKGDIAEGYSVSREKKESFPLTVTSAQKNPTAFYLCASSIAGLLAKNIQYFGAGTRLSVL.

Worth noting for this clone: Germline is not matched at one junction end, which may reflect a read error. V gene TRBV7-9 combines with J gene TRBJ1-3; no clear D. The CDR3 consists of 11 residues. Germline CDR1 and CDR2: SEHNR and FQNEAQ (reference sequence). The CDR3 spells CASSLDLSPIF. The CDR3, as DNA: TGTGCCAGCAGCTTAGACCTTAGCCCGATTTTT.

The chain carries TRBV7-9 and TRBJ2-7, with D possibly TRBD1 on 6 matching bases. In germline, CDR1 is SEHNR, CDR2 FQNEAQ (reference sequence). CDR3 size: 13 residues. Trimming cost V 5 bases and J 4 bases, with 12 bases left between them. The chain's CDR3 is CASSQLRGYEQYF. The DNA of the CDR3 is TGTGCCAGCAGCCAACTCAGGGGTTACGAGCAGTACTTC.

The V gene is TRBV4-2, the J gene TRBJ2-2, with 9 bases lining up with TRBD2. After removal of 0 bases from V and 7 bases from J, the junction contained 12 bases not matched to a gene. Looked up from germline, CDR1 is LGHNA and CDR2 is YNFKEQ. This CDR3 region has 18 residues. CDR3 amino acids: CASSQDGAGGSRGGELFF. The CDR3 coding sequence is TGTGCCAGCAGCCAAGATGGGGCGGGGGGGTCCCGGGGCGGGGAGCTGTTTTTT.

CDR3 in amino acids: CASSLEGSNPRTFF. In nucleotides, the CDR3 is TGTGCCAGCAGCTTGGAGGGCTCTAACCCCCGGACTTTCTTT. The chain has TRBV7-2 and TRBJ1-1; no reliable D call. Germline lookup yields CDR1 SGHTA and CDR2 FQGNSA. The CDR3 totals 14 residues. V lost 3 bases to trimming and J lost 12 bases, with 20 bases between them. The whole variable domain, filled in from reference TRBV7-2 and TRBJ1-1, reads GAGVSQSPSNKVTEKGKDVELRCDPISGHTALYWYRQSLGQGLEFLIYFQGNSAPDKSGLPSDRFSAERTGGSVSTLTIQRTQQEDSAVYLCASSLEGSNPRTFFGQGTRLTVV.

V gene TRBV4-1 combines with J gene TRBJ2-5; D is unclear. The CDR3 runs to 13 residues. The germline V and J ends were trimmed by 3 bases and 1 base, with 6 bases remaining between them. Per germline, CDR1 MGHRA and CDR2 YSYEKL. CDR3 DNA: TGCGCCAGCAGCCAGTGGGCCCAAGAGACCCAGTACTTC. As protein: CASSQWAQETQYF.

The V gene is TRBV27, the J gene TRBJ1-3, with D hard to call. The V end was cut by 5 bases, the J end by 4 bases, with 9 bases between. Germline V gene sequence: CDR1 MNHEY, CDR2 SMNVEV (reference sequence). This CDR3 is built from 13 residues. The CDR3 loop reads CASSQSRGNTIYF. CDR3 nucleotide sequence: TGTGCCAGCAGTCAGTCGCGGGGAAACACCATATATTTT.

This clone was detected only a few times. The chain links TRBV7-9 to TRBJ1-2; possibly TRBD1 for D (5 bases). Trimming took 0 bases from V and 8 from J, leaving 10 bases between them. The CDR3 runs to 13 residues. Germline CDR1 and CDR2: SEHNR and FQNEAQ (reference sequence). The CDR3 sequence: CASSLAGQGGYTF. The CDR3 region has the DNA TGTGCCAGCAGCTTAGCGGGCCAGGGCGGCTACACCTTC.

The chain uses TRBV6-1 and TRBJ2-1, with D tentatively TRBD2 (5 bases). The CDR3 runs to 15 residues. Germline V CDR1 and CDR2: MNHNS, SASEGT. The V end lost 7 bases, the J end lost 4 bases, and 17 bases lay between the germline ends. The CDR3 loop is CASTQDFKTYNEQFF. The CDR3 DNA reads TGTGCCAGCACCCAGGACTTTAAAACTTACAATGAGCAGTTCTTC.

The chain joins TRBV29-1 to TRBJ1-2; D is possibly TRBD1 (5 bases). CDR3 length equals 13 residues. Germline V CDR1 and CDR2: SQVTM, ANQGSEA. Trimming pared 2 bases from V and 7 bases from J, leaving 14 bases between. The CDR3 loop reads CSVERAGTGGYTF. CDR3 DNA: TGCAGCGTTGAAAGGGCGGGGACGGGTGGCTACACCTTC.

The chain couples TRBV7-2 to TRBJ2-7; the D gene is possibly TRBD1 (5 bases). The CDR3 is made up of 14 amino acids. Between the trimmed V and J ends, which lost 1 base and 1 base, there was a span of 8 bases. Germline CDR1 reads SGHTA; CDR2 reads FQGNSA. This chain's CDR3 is CASSLVRGSYEQYF. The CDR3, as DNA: TGTGCCAGCAGCTTAGTTAGGGGTTCCTACGAGCAGTACTTC. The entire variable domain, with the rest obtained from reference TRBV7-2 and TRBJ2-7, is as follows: GAGVSQSPSNKVTEKGKDVELRCDPISGHTALYWYRQSLGQGLEFLIYFQGNSAPDKSGLPSDRFSAERTGGSVSTLTIQRTQQEDSAVYLCASSLVRGSYEQYFGPGTRLTVT.

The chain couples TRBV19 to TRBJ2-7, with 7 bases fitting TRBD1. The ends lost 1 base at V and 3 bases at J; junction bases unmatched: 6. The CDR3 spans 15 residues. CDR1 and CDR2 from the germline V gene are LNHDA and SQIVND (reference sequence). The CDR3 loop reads CASSIGPGQYYEQYF. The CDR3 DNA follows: TGTGCCAGTAGTATAGGACCGGGACAGTACTACGAGCAGTACTTC. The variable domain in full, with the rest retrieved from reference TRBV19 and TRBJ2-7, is DGGITQSPKYLFRKEGQNVTLSCEQNLNHDAMYWYRQDPGQGLRLIYYSQIVNDFQKGDIAEGYSVSREKKESFPLTVTSAQKNPTAFYLCASSIGPGQYYEQYFGPGTRLTVT.

Written as DNA, the CDR3 is TGCGCCAGTGCCCTTAGTCCCGCGGGGGGGGGCGAGCAGTACTTC. Residues: CASALSPAGGGEQYF. V and J are TRBV5-1 and TRBJ2-7; 9 nucleotides agree with TRBD2. Trimming took 8 bases from V and 6 from J; bases not matched to a gene: 15. The CDR3 runs 15 residues. Germline CDR1 reads SGHRS; CDR2 reads YFSETQ.

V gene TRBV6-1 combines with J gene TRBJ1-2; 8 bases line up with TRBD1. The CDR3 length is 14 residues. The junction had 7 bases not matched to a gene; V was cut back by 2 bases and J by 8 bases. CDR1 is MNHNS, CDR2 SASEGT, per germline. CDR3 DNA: TGTGCCAGCAGTGAACACAGGGGGTCCTGGGGCTACACCTTC. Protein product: CASSEHRGSWGYTF.

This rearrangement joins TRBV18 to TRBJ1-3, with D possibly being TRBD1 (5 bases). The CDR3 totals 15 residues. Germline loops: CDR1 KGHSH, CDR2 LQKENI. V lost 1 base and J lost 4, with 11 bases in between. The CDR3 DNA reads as TGTGCCAGCTCACCACGGGGGGAATCGGGAAACACCATATATTTT. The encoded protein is CASSPRGESGNTIYF.

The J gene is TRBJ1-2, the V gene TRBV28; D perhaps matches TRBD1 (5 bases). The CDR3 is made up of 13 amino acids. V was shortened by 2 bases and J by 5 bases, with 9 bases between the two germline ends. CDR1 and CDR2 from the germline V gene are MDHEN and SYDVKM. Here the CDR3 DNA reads TGTGCCAGCAGTTTAAAGGGGTTGTATGGCTACACCTTC. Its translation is CASSLKGLYGYTF.